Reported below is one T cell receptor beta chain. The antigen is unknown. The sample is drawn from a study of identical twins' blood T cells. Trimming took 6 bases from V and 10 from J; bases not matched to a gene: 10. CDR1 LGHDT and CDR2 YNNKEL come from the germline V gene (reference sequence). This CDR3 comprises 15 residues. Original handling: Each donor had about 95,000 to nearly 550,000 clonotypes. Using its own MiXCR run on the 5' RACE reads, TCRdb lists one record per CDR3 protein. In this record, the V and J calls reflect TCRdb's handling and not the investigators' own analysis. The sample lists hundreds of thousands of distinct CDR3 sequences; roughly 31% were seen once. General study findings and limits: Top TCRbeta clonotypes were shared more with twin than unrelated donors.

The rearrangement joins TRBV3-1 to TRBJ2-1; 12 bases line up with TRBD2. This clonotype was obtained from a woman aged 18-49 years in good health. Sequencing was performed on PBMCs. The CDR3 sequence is CASRPTSGGLGEQFF. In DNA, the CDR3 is TGTGCCAGCAGACCTACTAGCGGGGGGTTGGGGGAGCAGTTCTTC.